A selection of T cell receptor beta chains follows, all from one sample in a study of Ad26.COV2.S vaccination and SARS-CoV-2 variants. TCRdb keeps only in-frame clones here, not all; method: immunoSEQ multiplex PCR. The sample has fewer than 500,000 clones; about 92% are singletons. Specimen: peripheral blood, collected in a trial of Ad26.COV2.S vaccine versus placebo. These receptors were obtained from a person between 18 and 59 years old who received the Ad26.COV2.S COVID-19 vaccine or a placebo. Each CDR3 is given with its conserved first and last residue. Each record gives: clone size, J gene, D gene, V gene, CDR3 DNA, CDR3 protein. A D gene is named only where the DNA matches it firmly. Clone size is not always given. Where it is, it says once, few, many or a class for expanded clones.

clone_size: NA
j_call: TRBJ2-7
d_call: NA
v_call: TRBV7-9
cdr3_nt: TGTGCCAGCAGCGAGGGAACAGTCGGAGGGGAGCAGTACTTC
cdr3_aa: CASSEGTVGGEQYF

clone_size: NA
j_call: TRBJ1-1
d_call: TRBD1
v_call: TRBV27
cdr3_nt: TGTGCCAGCAGCCGAACGACAGGGTCGGCTTTCTTT
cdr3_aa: CASSRTTGSAFF

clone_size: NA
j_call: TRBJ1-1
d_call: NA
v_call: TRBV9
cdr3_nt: TGTGCCAGCAGCCGGGGGGCGGAGAACACTGAAGCTTTCTTT
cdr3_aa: CASSRGAENTEAFF

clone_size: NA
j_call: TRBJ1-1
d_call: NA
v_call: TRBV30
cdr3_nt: TGTGCCTGGAGTAGAGAGGGGGAAGCTTTCTTT
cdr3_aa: CAWSREGEAFF

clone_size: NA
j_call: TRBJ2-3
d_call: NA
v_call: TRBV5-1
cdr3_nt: TGCGCCAGCAGCTTGAAAGCCAGCGGGAGCACAGATACGCAGTATTTT
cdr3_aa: CASSLKASGSTDTQYF

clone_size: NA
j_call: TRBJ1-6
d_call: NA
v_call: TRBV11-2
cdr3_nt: TGTGCCAGCAGCTCCGACAGCTCCTATAATTCACCCCTCCACTTT
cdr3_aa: CASSSDSSYNSPLHF

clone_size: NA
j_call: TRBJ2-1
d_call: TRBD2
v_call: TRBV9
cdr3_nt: TGTGCCAGCAGCGGGTGTATGAGGACTAGCGGGAATCCTTACCACTACAATGAGCAGTTCTTC
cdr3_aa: CASSGCMRTSGNPYHYNEQFF

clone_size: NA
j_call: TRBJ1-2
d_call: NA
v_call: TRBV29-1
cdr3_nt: TGCAGCGCCGGAGATGGCTACACCTTC
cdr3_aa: CSAGDGYTF

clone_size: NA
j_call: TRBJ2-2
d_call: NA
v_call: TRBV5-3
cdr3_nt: TGTGCCAGAAGCCCTACGTATCCAGGGTGTCGGAACACCGGGGAGCTGTTTTTT
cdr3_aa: CARSPTYPGCRNTGELFF

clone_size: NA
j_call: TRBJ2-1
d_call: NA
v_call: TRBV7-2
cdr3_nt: TGTGCCAGCAGCCTGCCTAGATACTCCTACAATGAGCAGTTCTTC
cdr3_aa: CASSLPRYSYNEQFF

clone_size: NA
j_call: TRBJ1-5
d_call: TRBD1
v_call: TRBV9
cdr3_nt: TGTGCCAGCAGCGCCGGACAGGATCAGCCCCAGCATTTT
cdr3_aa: CASSAGQDQPQHF

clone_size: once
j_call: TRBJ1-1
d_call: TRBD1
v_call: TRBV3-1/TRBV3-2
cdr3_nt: TGTGCCAGCAGCCAAAGCCCTTATGACAGGGTCACTGAAGCTTTCTTT
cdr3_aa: CASSQSPYDRVTEAFF

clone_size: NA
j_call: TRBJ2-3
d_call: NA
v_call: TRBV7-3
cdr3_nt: TGTGCCAGCAGCTTAGCAGGGGCAACAGATACGCAGTATTTT
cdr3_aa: CASSLAGATDTQYF

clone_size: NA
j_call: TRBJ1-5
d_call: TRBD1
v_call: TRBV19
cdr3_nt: TGTGCCAGTAAAGGGACAGGGATCAGTCAGCCCCAGCATTTT
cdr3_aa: CASKGTGISQPQHF

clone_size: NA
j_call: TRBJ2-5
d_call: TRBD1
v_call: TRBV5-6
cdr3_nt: TGTGCCAGCAGCTCAGGACAGGGTGAAGAGACCCAGTACTTC
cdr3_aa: CASSSGQGEETQYF

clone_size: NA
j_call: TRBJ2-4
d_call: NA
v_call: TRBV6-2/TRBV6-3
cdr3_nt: TGTGCCAGCAGTCGCTCGAGAGGCGAAAACATTCAGTACTTC
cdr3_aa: CASSRSRGENIQYF

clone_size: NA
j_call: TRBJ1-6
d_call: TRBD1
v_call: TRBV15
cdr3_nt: TGTGCCACCAGCCCGGCGACAGGGGGGGCCAATTCACCCCTCCACTTT
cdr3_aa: CATSPATGGANSPLHF

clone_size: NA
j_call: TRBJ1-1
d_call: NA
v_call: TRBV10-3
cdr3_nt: TGTGCCATCAGTGAGTCAGGGTTTCCGAACACTGAAGCTTTCTTT
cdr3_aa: CAISESGFPNTEAFF

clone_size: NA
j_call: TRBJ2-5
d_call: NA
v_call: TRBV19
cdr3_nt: TGTGCCAGTAGTAGATGGGGCGAGCAAGAGACCCAGTACTTC
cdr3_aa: CASSRWGEQETQYF

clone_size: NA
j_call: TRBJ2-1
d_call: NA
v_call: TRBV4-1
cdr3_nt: TGCGCCAGCAGCCAAGAACGGAACTCCGCTCAGAATGAGCAGTTCTTC
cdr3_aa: CASSQERNSAQNEQFF

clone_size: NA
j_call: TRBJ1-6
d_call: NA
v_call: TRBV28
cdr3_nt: TGTGCCACGGAGGGAGCGAATTCACCCCTCCACTTT
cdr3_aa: CATEGANSPLHF

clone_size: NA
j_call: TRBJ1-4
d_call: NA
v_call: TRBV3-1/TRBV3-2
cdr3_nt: TGTGCCAGCAGCCTCGGGACAAGGGCAACTAATGAAAAACTGTTTTTT
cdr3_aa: CASSLGTRATNEKLFF

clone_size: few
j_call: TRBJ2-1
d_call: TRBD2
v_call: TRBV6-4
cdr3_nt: TGTGCCAGCAGTGACGGGGGGGGATCATCCTACAATGAGCAGTTCTTC
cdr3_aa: CASSDGGGSSYNEQFF

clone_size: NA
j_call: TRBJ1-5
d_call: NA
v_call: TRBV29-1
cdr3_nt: TGCAGCGTTGGGGGAAGCAATCAGCCCCAGCATTTT
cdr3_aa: CSVGGSNQPQHF

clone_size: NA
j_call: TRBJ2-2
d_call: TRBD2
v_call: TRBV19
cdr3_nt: TGTGCCAGTACCCGGCTAGCGGGAGACACCGGGGAGCTGTTTTTT
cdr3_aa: CASTRLAGDTGELFF

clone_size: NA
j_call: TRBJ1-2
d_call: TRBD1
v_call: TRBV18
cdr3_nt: TGTGCCAGCTGCCGGGACAGGGAGGTCGTGGAAGGCTACACCTTC
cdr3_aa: CASCRDREVVEGYTF

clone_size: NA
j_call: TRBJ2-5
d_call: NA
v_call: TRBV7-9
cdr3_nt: TGTGCCAGCAGCCCTTCCGCACGACAGCAAGAGACCCAGTACTTC
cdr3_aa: CASSPSARQQETQYF

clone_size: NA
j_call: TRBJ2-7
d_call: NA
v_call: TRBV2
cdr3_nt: TGTGCCAGCAGTGATGAGGGGCAGTCCTACGAGCAGTACTTC
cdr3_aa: CASSDEGQSYEQYF

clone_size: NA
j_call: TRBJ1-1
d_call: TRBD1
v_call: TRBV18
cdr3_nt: TGTGCCAGCTCACCGACAGGGGGATGGACTGAAGCTTTCTTT
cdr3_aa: CASSPTGGWTEAFF

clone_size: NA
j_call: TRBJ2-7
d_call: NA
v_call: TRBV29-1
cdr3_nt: TGCAGCGTTGAGGCGGACTCCTACGAGCAGTACTTC
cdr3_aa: CSVEADSYEQYF

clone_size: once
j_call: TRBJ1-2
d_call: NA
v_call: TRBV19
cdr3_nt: TGTGCCAGTATCCCCCCGGGGGGCTATGGCTACACCTTC
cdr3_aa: CASIPPGGYGYTF

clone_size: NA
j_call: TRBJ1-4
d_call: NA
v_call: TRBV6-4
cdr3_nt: TGTGCCAGCAGTGACTCAGTGCCAGCTGAAAAACTGTTTTTT
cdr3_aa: CASSDSVPAEKLFF